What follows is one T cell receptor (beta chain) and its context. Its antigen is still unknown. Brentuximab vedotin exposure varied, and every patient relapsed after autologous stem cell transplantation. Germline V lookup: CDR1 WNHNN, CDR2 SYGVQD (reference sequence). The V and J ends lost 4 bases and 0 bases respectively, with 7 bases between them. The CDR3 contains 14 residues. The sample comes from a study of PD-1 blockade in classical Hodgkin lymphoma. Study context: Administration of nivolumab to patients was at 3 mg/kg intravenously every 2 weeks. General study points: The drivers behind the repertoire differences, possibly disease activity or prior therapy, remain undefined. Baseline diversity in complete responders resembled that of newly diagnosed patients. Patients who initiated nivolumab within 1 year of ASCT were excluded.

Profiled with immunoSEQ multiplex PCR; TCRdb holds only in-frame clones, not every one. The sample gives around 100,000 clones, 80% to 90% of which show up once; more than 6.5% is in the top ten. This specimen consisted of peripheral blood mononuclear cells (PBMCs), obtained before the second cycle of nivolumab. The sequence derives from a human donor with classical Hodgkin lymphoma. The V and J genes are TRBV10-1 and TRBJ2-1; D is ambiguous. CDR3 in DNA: TGCGCCAGCAGTGCGCGGAGCTCCTACAATGAGCAGTTCTTC. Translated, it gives CASSARSSYNEQFF.